Listed here are 22 T cell receptor beta chains from one sample, sequenced in a study of response to subunit inactivated influenza vaccine. TCRdb analysed the RT-PCR reads with MiXCR anew, one entry per CDR3 protein. The sample carries some 550,000 distinct CDR3 sequences, under 25% recorded once. These data were likewise used in another study, on T cells expressing NK-cell markers. That report notes: In generating TCR beta cDNA, 5'RACE template switching with UMIs was used.

The sequencing used CD4+ T cells sorted from PBMCs, collected approximately 12 days after vaccination. All receptors derive from a middle-aged man who received an inactivated influenza vaccine.

The chain recombines TRBV28 with TRBJ2-7, with D perhaps assigned TRBD1 or TRBD2 (5 bases each). Germline V gene data show CDR1 as MDHEN and CDR2 as SYDVKM. The CDR3 consists of 15 residues. Trimming took off 3 bases at V and 0 bases at J, with 12 bases between the two ends. The CDR3 region has the DNA TGTGCCAGCAGTTTTGGGGACCGTAGCTCCTACGAGCAGTACTTC. Its protein is CASSFGDRSSYEQYF.

J is TRBJ2-7 and V is TRBV10-3; 9 positions match TRBD1. The V segment lost 10 bases and the J segment 6 bases; nucleotides outside the gene matches: 16. The V gene's germline CDR1 is ENHRY and CDR2 SYGVKD. This CDR3 has 15 amino acids. Here the CDR3 reads CATLNSGTGISEQYF. CDR3 sequence (DNA): TGTGCCACCTTGAACTCCGGGACAGGGATAAGCGAGCAGTACTTC.

The chain joins TRBV7-6 to TRBJ2-1; 10 bases are a match to TRBD2. Germline V gives CDR1 SGHVS, CDR2 FNYEAQ. V gave up 0 bases and J gave up 5 bases; unmatched junction bases: 4. The CDR3 is 16 residues long. The CDR3 sequence: CASSLAAGGGHNEQFF. The CDR3 region has the DNA TGTGCCAGCAGCTTAGCAGCGGGAGGGGGACACAATGAGCAGTTCTTC.

J is TRBJ2-5 and V is TRBV24-1; D gene unclear. Per the germline V gene, CDR1 is KGHDR and CDR2 is SFDVKD. Trimming took 6 bases from V and 4 from J, leaving 23 bases between them. The CDR3 is 17 amino acids. CDR3 coding DNA: TGTGCCACCAGTCAGGTGAGCCAGACCAAGGCCGTAGAGACCCAGTACTTC. The encoded protein is CATSQVSQTKAVETQYF.

The chain carries TRBV20-1 and TRBJ2-5; TRBD2 agrees at 12 bases. CDR1 and CDR2 from the germline V gene are DFQATT and SNEGSKA (reference sequence). V dropped 4 bases and J dropped 5; count of bases not matched to a gene: 8. This CDR3 is built from 15 residues. CDR3 loop: CSAKTTSGRRETQYF. The CDR3 DNA reads TGCAGTGCTAAGACGACTAGCGGGAGAAGGGAGACCCAGTACTTC.

This clonotype was counted a few times. This chain uses TRBV6-4 with TRBJ2-1; D may match TRBD1 or TRBD2 (5 bases each). Trimming shortened V by 5 bases and J by 0 bases, and 11 bases separated the two germline ends. Germline CDR1 MRHNA, CDR2 SNTAGT. CDR3 length: 15 residues. CDR3 region: CASSTGTSSYNEQFF. The CDR3 bases are TGTGCCAGCAGTACCGGGACCTCCTCCTACAATGAGCAGTTCTTC.

V gene TRBV12-3 or TRBV12-4 combines with J gene TRBJ2-3; 10 nucleotides line up with TRBD2. The CDR3 spans 16 residues. The ends lost 6 bases at V and 4 bases at J; junction bases unmatched: 10. In DNA form, the CDR3 reads TGTGCCAGCAGGACCCGGTGGCTAGCGGGAGCAGATACGCAGTATTTT. It specifies CASRTRWLAGADTQYF.

Here the CDR3 reads CASSFGFIGQGINQPQHF. CDR3 bases: TGTGCCAGCAGCTTCGGCTTTATAGGACAGGGTATCAATCAGCCCCAGCATTTT. The V and J genes are TRBV11-1 and TRBJ1-5; 8 nucleotides match TRBD1. Germline lookup yields CDR1 SGHAT and CDR2 FQDESV (reference sequence). The V gene end was trimmed by 3 bases and the J gene end by 3 bases; junction bases not matched to a gene: 13. The CDR3 consists of 18 residues. Looking up the rest from reference TRBV11-1 and TRBJ1-5 gives the full variable domain: EAEVAQSPRYKITEKSQAVAFWCDPISGHATLYWYRQILGQGPELLVQFQDESVVDDSQLPKDRFSAERLKGVDSTLKIQPAELGDSAMYLCASSFGFIGQGINQPQHFGDGTRLSIL.

The chain combines TRBV6-1 with TRBJ1-4, with TRBD1 identical over 11 bases. Germline CDR1 and CDR2: MNHNS and SASEGT. After removal of 5 bases from V and 9 bases from J, the junction contained 5 bases not matched to a gene. The CDR3 has 14 amino acids. The CDR3: CASSPGTGGQKLFF. The DNA for the CDR3 is TGTGCCAGCAGTCCCGGGACAGGGGGGCAAAAACTGTTTTTT.

The V gene is TRBV30, the J gene TRBJ2-1; TRBD2 aligns across 8 bases. Trimming took 0 bases from V and 8 from J; bases not matched to a gene: 15. The CDR3 has 17 amino acids. From germline, CDR1 is GTSNPN and CDR2 SVGIG (reference sequence). CDR3 residues: CAWSVYWREEMNDEQFF. The DNA for the CDR3 is TGTGCCTGGAGTGTATACTGGCGGGAGGAAATGAACGATGAGCAGTTCTTC.

The sample holds many counts of this clonotype. The rearrangement joins TRBV28 to TRBJ1-2, with 9 nucleotides matching TRBD1. The trim removed 6 bases at V and 2 bases at J, leaving 4 bases unmatched. This CDR3 is built from 14 residues. From germline, CDR1 is MDHEN and CDR2 SYDVKM. The DNA for the CDR3 is TGTGCCAGCAGCCCAACAGGGGGCAACTATGGCTACACCTTC. Protein sequence: CASSPTGGNYGYTF.

J is TRBJ2-7 and V is TRBV6-2 or TRBV6-3; D is uncertain. Germline V lookup: CDR1 MNHEY, CDR2 SVGEGT. V lost 6 bases, J lost 3 bases, and 12 bases lay in between. The CDR3 has 13 residues. The CDR3 spells CASSSRPDYEQYF. In nucleotides, the CDR3 is TGTGCCAGCAGCTCACGCCCCGACTACGAGCAGTACTTC.

V and J are TRBV29-1 and TRBJ2-3, with 10 bases aligning to TRBD2. The V and J ends lost 4 bases and 4 bases, in that order; junction bases with no gene match: 23. Germline loops: CDR1 SQVTM, CDR2 ANQGSEA. This CDR3 comprises 20 residues. CDR3 DNA: TGCAGCGTTGTGATAGCCCCTGGACTAGCGGCGGGAGGTTATGCAGATACGCAGTATTTT. It encodes CSVVIAPGLAAGGYADTQYF.

The chain links TRBV10-3 to TRBJ2-1; TRBD2 matches 11 bases. This CDR3 contains 12 residues. Losses at the gene ends were 11 bases for V and 8 bases for J; bases not matched to a gene: 5. Germline CDR1 ENHRY, CDR2 SYGVKD. The DNA for the CDR3 is TGTGCCGCCGGGACTAGCGGAGATGAGCAGTTCTTC. Residues: CAAGTSGDEQFF.

Only a few counts were recorded for this clonotype. The chain combines TRBV3-1 with TRBJ2-1, with TRBD2 matching 11 bases. The CDR3 extends over 15 amino acids. J gave up 6 bases and V 8 bases, and 9 bases lay outside the gene matches. Per germline, CDR1 LGHDT and CDR2 YNNKEL (reference sequence). CDR3 residues: CASRSGLAGGNEQFF. The DNA of the CDR3 is TGTGCCAGCCGGTCGGGGCTAGCGGGGGGCAATGAGCAGTTCTTC.

The gene calls are TRBV12-3 or TRBV12-4 and TRBJ2-7; 9 positions match TRBD1. The J segment lost 3 bases and the V segment lost 5 bases, leaving 8 bases of the junction unmatched. The CDR3 runs 15 residues. The CDR3 protein is CASSPRGTGNYEQYF. As DNA, the CDR3 is TGTGCCAGCAGTCCACGGGGGACAGGGAACTACGAGCAGTACTTC.

The chain employs TRBV20-1 and TRBJ2-3; D might be TRBD2 (5 bases). Trimming shortened V by 6 bases and J by 2 bases, and 15 bases separated the two germline ends. The CDR3 loop spans 14 amino acids. Germline V gives CDR1 DFQATT, CDR2 SNEGSKA (reference sequence). The CDR3 loop reads CSAEARGTTDTQYF. CDR3 in DNA: TGCAGTGCCGAGGCACGGGGAACCACAGATACGCAGTATTTT.

The CDR3 DNA follows: TGTGCCAGCAGCGTATATGCGGGATACGCCGGGGAGCTGTTTTTT. Translating gives CASSVYAGYAGELFF. V usage is TRBV9 and J usage is TRBJ2-2; D is possibly TRBD2 (6 bases). V was clipped by 1 base and J by 6 bases, with 13 bases between them. The germline V gene has CDR1 SGDLS and CDR2 YYNGEE. CDR3 length equals 15 residues. The complete variable domain, with remaining parts taken from reference TRBV9 and TRBJ2-2, reads DSGVTQTPKHLITATGQRVTLRCSPRSGDLSVYWYQQSLDQGLQFLIQYYNGEERAKGNILERFSAQQFPDLHSELNLSSLELGDSALYFCASSVYAGYAGELFFGEGSRLTVL.

The V and J genes are TRBV7-7 and TRBJ2-2; D is perhaps TRBD1 (6 bases). Germline CDR1 and CDR2: SSHAT and FNYEAQ (reference sequence). The CDR3 extends over 15 amino acids. V lost 3 bases, J lost 5 bases, and 13 bases lay in between. CDR3 residues: CASSFVQGFTGELFF. The CDR3 nucleotides read TGTGCCAGCAGCTTTGTACAGGGATTTACCGGGGAGCTGTTTTTT.

The chain couples TRBV2 to TRBJ1-1, with TRBD1 identical over 10 bases. Germline lookup yields CDR1 SNHLY and CDR2 FYNNEI. The V gene end was trimmed by 9 bases and the J gene end by 5 bases; junction bases not matched to a gene: 18. The CDR3 spans 17 residues. The chain's CDR3 is CASFGTVRTGGETEAFF. Here the CDR3 DNA reads TGTGCCAGTTTCGGTACCGTCAGGACAGGGGGAGAAACTGAAGCTTTCTTT.

The V gene is TRBV20-1, the J gene TRBJ1-1; D is unclear. Germline V gene lookup returns CDR1 DFQATT and CDR2 SNEGSKA (reference sequence). V was cut by 0 bases and J by 5 bases, with 7 bases left in between. The CDR3 runs 12 residues. DNA of the CDR3: TGCAGTGCTAGAGAGTTCAGTACTGAAGCTTTCTTT. This gives the protein CSAREFSTEAFF.

The chain joins TRBV3-1 to TRBJ2-5, with TRBD2 identical over 12 bases. The length of the CDR3 is 17 residues. Looked up from germline, CDR1 is LGHDT and CDR2 is YNNKEL (reference sequence). Trimming took 2 bases from V and 3 from J; bases not matched to a gene: 7. The CDR3 DNA follows: TGTGCCAGCAGCCAAAGGCCTAGCGGGGGGGCGAAAGAGACCCAGTACTTC. This sequence encodes CASSQRPSGGAKETQYF.